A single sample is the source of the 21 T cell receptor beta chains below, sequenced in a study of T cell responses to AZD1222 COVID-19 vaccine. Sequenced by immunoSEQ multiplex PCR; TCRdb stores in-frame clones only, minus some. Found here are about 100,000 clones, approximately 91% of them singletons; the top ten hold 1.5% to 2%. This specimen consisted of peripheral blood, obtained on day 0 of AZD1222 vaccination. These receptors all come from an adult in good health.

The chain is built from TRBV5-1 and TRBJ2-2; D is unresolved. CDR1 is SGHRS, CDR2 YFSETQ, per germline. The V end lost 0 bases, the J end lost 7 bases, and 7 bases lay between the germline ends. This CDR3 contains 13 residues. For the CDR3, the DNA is TGCGCCAGCAGCTTGGAGGGAAGCGGGGAGCTGTTTTTT. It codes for CASSLEGSGELFF.

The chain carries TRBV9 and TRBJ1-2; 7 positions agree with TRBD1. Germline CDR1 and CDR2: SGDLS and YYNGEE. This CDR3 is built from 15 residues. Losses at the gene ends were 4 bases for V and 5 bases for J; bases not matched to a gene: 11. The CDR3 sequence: CASSHSTGEGYGYTF. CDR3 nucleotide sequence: TGTGCCAGCAGCCACTCTACAGGGGAGGGGTATGGCTACACCTTC.

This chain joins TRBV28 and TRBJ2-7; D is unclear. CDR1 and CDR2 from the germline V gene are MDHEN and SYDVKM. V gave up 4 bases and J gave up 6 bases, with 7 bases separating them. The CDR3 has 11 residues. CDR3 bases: TGTGCCAGCAGTTCCAGTTTCGAGCAGTACTTC. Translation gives CASSSSFEQYF.

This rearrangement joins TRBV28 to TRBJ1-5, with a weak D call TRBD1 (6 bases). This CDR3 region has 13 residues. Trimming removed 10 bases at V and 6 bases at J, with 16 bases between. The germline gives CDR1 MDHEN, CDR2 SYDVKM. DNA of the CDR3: TGTGCCACCGATAAATACAGGGCTCAGCCCCAGCATTTT. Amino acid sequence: CATDKYRAQPQHF.

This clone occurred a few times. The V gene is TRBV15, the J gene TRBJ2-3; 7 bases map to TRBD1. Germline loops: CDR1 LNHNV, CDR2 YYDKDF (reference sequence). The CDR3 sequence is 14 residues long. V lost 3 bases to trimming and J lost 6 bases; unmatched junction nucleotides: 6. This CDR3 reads CATSSEQGWDTQYF. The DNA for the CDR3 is TGTGCCACCAGCAGTGAACAGGGGTGGGATACGCAGTATTTT.

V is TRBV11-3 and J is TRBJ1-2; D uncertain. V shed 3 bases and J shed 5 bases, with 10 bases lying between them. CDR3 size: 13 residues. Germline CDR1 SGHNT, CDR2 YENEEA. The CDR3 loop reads CASSFSGGYGYTF. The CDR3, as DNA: TGTGCCAGCAGCTTTTCGGGAGGTTATGGCTACACCTTC.

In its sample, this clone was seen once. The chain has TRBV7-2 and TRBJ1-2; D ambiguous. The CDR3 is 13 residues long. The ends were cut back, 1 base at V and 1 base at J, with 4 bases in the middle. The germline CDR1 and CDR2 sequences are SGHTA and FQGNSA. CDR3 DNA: TGTGCCAGCAGCTTAGACAATAACTATGGCTACACCTTC. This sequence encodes CASSLDNNYGYTF.

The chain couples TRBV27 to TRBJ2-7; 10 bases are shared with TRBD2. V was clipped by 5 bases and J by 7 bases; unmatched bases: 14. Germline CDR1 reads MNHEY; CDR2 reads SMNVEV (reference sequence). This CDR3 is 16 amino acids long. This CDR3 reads CASSPLRAGGPWEQYF. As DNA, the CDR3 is TGTGCCAGCAGTCCACTCAGAGCGGGAGGGCCGTGGGAGCAGTACTTC.

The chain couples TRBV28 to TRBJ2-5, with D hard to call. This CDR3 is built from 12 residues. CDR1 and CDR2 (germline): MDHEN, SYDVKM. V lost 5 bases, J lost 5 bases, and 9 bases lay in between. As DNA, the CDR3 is TGTGCCAGCAGTAGGGTTGGGGAGACCCAGTACTTC. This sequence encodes CASSRVGETQYF.

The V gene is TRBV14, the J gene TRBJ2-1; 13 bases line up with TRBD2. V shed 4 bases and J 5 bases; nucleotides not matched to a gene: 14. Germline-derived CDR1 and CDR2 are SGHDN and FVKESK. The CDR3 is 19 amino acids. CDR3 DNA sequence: TGTGCCAGCAGCCCACGACCCCCCGGACTAGCGGGAGCAGACAATGAGCAGTTCTTC. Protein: CASSPRPPGLAGADNEQFF.

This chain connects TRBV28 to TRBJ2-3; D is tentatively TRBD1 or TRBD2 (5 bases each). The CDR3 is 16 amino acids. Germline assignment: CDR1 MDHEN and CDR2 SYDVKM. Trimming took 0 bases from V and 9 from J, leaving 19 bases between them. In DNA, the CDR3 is TGTGCCAGCAGTTTATGGCCAGCCTCGGGGTCAGGGACGCAGTATTTT. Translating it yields CASSLWPASGSGTQYF.

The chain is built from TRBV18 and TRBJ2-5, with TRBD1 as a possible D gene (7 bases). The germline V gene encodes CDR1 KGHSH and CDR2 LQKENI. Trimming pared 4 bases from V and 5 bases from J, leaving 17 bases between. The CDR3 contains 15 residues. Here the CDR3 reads CASSLNRGGLETQYF. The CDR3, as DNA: TGTGCCAGCTCACTGAACAGGGGAGGTTTGGAGACCCAGTACTTC.

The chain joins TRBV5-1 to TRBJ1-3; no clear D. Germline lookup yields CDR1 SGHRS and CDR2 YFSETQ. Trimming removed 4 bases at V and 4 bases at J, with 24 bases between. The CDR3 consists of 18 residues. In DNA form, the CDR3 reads TGCGCCAGCAGCCACAAATTCGGGGATGCGCTGCCCGGAAACACCATATATTTT. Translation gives CASSHKFGDALPGNTIYF.

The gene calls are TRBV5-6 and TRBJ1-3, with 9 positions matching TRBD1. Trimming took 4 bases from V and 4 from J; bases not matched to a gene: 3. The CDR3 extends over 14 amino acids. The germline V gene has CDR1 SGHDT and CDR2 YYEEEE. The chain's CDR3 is CASSIGTGGNTIYF. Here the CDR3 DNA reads TGTGCCAGCAGCATCGGGACAGGGGGAAACACCATATATTTT.

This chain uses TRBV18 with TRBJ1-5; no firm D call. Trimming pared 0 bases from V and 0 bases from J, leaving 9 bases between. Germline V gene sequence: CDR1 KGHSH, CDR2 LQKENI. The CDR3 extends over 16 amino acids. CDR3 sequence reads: CASSPPGGVSNQPQHF. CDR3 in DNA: TGTGCCAGCTCACCACCCGGCGGGGTTAGCAATCAGCCCCAGCATTTT.

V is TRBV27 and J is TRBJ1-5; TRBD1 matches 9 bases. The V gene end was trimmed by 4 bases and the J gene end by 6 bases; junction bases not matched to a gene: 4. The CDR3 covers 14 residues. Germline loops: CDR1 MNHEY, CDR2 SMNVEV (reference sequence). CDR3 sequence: CASSSPDRGQPQHF. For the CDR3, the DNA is TGTGCCAGCAGTTCGCCGGACAGGGGTCAGCCCCAGCATTTT.

CDR3 coding DNA: TGTGCCACCAATAGGGGTCGGGACTCTGGGGCCAACGTCCTGACTTTC. Protein: CATNRGRDSGANVLTF. The chain carries TRBV15 and TRBJ2-6, with D tentatively TRBD1 or TRBD2 (5 bases each). The CDR3 loop spans 16 amino acids. Germline-derived CDR1 and CDR2 are LNHNV and YYDKDF (reference sequence). V lost 7 bases and J lost 0, with 13 bases in between.

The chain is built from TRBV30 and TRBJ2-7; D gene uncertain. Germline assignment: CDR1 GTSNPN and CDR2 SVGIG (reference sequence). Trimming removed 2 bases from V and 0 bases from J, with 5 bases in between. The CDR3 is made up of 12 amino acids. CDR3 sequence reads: CAWSPSSYEQYF. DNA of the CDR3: TGTGCCTGGAGTCCAAGCTCCTACGAGCAGTACTTC.

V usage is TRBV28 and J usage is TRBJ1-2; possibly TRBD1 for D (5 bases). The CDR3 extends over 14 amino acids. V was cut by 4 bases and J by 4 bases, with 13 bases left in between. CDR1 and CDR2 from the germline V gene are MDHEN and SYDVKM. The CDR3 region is CASSYQSGSYGYTF. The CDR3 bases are TGTGCCAGCAGTTATCAGTCAGGGAGCTATGGCTACACCTTC.

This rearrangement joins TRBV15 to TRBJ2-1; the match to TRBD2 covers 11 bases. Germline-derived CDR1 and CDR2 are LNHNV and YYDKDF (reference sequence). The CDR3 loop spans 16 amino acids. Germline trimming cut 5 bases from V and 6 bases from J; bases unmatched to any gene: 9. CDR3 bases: TGTGCCACCAGCGCCCGGGGACTAGCGGAACTCAATGAGCAGTTCTTC. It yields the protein CATSARGLAELNEQFF.

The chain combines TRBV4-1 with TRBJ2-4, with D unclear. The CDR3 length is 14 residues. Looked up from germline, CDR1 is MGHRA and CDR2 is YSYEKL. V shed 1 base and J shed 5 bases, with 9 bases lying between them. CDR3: CASSQAGGENIQYF. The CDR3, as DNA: TGCGCCAGCAGCCAAGCAGGTGGAGAAAACATTCAGTACTTC.